The 21 T cell receptor beta chains given below trace back to one sample, sequenced in a study of blood T cell repertoires in COVID-19. Sequencing used immunoSEQ multiplex PCR; TCRdb keeps in-frame clones, though not all of them. The sample yields under 300,000 clones, 82% seen once. Sequences were obtained from peripheral blood. Receptors originate from a woman older than 75 with active or convalescent COVID-19.

The V gene is TRBV3-1 (or the pseudogene TRBV3-2), the J gene TRBJ1-1; 9 bases match TRBD1. Losses at the gene ends were 4 bases for V and 5 bases for J; bases not matched to a gene: 11. The germline V gene has CDR1 LGHDT and CDR2 YNNKEL (reference sequence). This CDR3 has 16 residues. The CDR3 sequence is CASSLGQGRDGTEAFF. The CDR3 nucleotides read TGTGCCAGCAGCCTAGGACAGGGGAGGGATGGTACTGAAGCTTTCTTT.

In regard to this clone: Because it lacks the conserved phenylalanine or tryptophan at the end, this CDR3 is likely a read error. No DNA is shown, since the ends of the CDR3 on it are uncertain; the CDR3 is the one TCRdb lists. The chain uses TRBV5-7 and TRBJ1-4; the table's D gene call, TRBD1, was not cross checked with the DNA. TRBV5-7 is filed as an ORF, its function uncertain. Both ends counted, the CDR3 spans 9 residues. CDR3 sequence: CASRGTGLS.

This clone was picked up one time. This chain uses TRBV16 with TRBJ1-1; D perhaps matches TRBD1 (5 bases). Germline-derived CDR1 and CDR2 are KGHSY and FQNENV. This CDR3 has 14 amino acids. Trimming removed 0 bases from V and 4 bases from J, with 9 bases in between. CDR3 nucleotide sequence: TGTGCCAGCAGCCAATCGGGGGGAGGCACTGAAGCTTTCTTT. Its translation: CASSQSGGGTEAFF.

The gene calls are TRBV5-5 and TRBJ2-5; D not certain. Germline lookup yields CDR1 SGHKS and CDR2 YYEKEE (reference sequence). V lost 0 bases and J 5 bases, leaving 14 bases between the germline ends. This CDR3 spans 15 amino acids. The CDR3 bases are TGTGCCAGCAGCTTGGTGAACCCGGGTTTGGAGACCCAGTACTTC. This sequence encodes CASSLVNPGLETQYF.

V usage is TRBV4-2 and J usage is TRBJ1-5, with 8 positions matching TRBD1. The germline gives CDR1 LGHNA, CDR2 YNFKEQ. Germline trimming cut 0 bases from V and 1 base from J; bases unmatched to any gene: 2. This CDR3 is built from 16 residues. The CDR3 region has the DNA TGTGCCAGCAGCCAAGATGGGACAGGAAGCAATCAGCCCCAGCATTTT. It codes for CASSQDGTGSNQPQHF.

This chain links TRBV5-1 with TRBJ1-3, with a possible D match to TRBD1 (5 bases). CDR1 is SGHRS and CDR2 is YFSETQ in the germline V gene. Trimming removed 4 bases at V and 4 bases at J, with 18 bases between. This CDR3 contains 16 residues. This CDR3 is CASSNRWGEDGNTIYF. CDR3 sequence (DNA): TGCGCCAGCAGCAACCGGTGGGGGGAGGACGGAAACACCATATATTTT.

The chain combines TRBV19 with TRBJ2-1, with no clear D. Germline V gene sequence: CDR1 LNHDA, CDR2 SQIVND (reference sequence). The V and J ends lost 3 bases and 4 bases respectively, with 4 bases between them. The length of the CDR3 is 12 residues. The CDR3 loop reads CASSMRYNEQFF. The DNA of the CDR3 is TGTGCCAGTAGTATGAGATACAATGAGCAGTTCTTC.

The chain has TRBV7-9 and TRBJ2-7; D gene uncertain. CDR3 length: 15 amino acids. Germline CDR1 and CDR2: SEHNR and FQNEAQ (reference sequence). The V and J ends lost 4 bases and 2 bases respectively, with 15 bases between them. CDR3 sequence: CASSSGSKLTYEQYF. For the CDR3, the DNA is TGTGCCAGCAGCTCAGGTAGTAAATTGACCTACGAGCAGTACTTC.

The rearrangement links TRBV14 to TRBJ1-2; 7 positions match TRBD1. After removal of 1 base from V and 0 bases from J, the junction contained 5 bases not matched to a gene. The germline CDR1 and CDR2 sequences are SGHDN and FVKESK. The CDR3 length is 16 residues. The CDR3 sequence: CASSQVSGTANYGYTF. In DNA, the CDR3 is TGTGCCAGCAGCCAAGTGTCGGGGACAGCTAACTATGGCTACACCTTC.

The chain recombines TRBV28 with TRBJ2-7; 7 positions match TRBD1. From germline, CDR1 is MDHEN and CDR2 SYDVKM. The CDR3 is 15 residues long. V was clipped by 6 bases and J by 6 bases; unmatched bases: 14. CDR3 residues: CASSNQKGAAREQYF. Here the CDR3 DNA reads TGTGCCAGCAGCAATCAAAAGGGGGCCGCCCGCGAGCAGTACTTC.

V is TRBV5-1 and J is TRBJ2-7, with 7 nucleotides matching TRBD1. V lost 4 bases and J lost 5; bases outside the gene matches: 9. This CDR3 is 14 amino acids long. Germline CDR1 and CDR2: SGHRS and YFSETQ. The CDR3 loop is CASSEGARLDEQYF. CDR3 sequence (DNA): TGCGCCAGCAGCGAGGGGGCGCGTCTTGACGAGCAGTACTTC.

This CDR3 reads CASTLRGARQPQHF. The DNA of the CDR3 is TGTGCCAGCACCTTGCGGGGGGCACGACAGCCCCAGCATTTT. The genes are TRBV7-8 and TRBJ1-5, with a tentative D call TRBD1 (6 bases). Germline CDR1 reads SGHVS; CDR2 reads FQNEAQ. Trimming took 7 bases from V and 7 from J, leaving 17 bases between them. This CDR3 has 14 amino acids.

The chain combines TRBV27 with TRBJ1-1; 8 nucleotides agree with TRBD1. CDR3 length equals 17 residues. Per the germline V gene, CDR1 is MNHEY and CDR2 is SMNVEV (reference sequence). Trimming cost V 3 bases and J 4 bases; bases outside gene matches: 13. CDR3 nucleotides: TGTGCCAGCAGTTTTCTGGAACCGACAGGGGATGTCACTGAAGCTTTCTTT. Amino acids: CASSFLEPTGDVTEAFF.

The chain has TRBV2 and TRBJ1-2, with D possibly TRBD1 on 5 matching bases. This CDR3 region has 12 residues. The V end was cut by 8 bases, the J end by 4 bases, with 11 bases between. Germline V gives CDR1 SNHLY, CDR2 FYNNEI. CDR3 nucleotide sequence: TGTGCCAGCCCGGGGGGGGGCTATGGCTACACCTTC. As protein: CASPGGGYGYTF. Full variable domain (outside the CDR3, taken from reference TRBV2 and TRBJ1-2): EPEVTQTPSHQVTQMGQEVILRCVPISNHLYFYWYRQILGQKVEFLVSFYNNEISEKSEIFDDQFSVERPDGSNFTLKIRSTKLEDSAMYFCASPGGGYGYTFGSGTRLTVV.

This rearrangement joins TRBV28 to TRBJ1-1; 7 nucleotides match TRBD1. The J segment lost 1 base and the V segment lost 6 bases, leaving 2 bases of the junction unmatched. CDR1 is MDHEN and CDR2 is SYDVKM in the germline V gene. CDR3 length: 13 residues. The CDR3 reads CASRRTGNTEAFF. The CDR3 region has the DNA TGTGCCAGCAGACGGACAGGGAACACTGAAGCTTTCTTT.

The table lists this clone with a count of one. The chain is built from TRBV7-8 and TRBJ2-3, with 7 bases that match TRBD2. V lost 0 bases and J lost 1; bases outside the gene matches: 7. This CDR3 is built from 17 residues. Germline V gene data show CDR1 as SGHVS and CDR2 as FQNEAQ. The CDR3 region has the DNA TGTGCCAGCAGCTTAGCCAACCTCCTAGCGGGCACAGATACGCAGTATTTT. This gives the protein CASSLANLLAGTDTQYF.

This clone appeared a few times. The gene calls are TRBV19 and TRBJ2-1; TRBD1 matches at 11 bases. Trimming cost V 0 bases and J 3 bases; bases outside gene matches: 13. In germline, CDR1 is LNHDA, CDR2 SQIVND (reference sequence). This CDR3 comprises 20 residues. The CDR3 DNA is TGTGCCAGTAGTATAGAGGACCGAGGCAGGGACAGGGGGTTCTACAATGAGCAGTTCTTC. Amino acid sequence: CASSIEDRGRDRGFYNEQFF.

This chain joins TRBV5-1 and TRBJ2-5; TRBD2 is a possible D gene (6 bases). The CDR3 is 15 residues long. V shed 4 bases and J shed 5 bases, with 18 bases lying between them. Per germline, CDR1 SGHRS and CDR2 YFSETQ. The CDR3 loop reads CASSPSGGGGETQYF. The CDR3 DNA reads as TGCGCCAGCAGCCCCTCTGGAGGCGGAGGGGAGACCCAGTACTTC.

The chain uses TRBV6-2 or TRBV6-3 and TRBJ1-2; 8 nucleotides align to TRBD1. The CDR3 covers 13 residues. V lost 6 bases and J lost 4; bases outside the gene matches: 4. Germline CDR1 MNHEY, CDR2 SVGEGT. This chain's CDR3 is CASSLGQAYGYTF. CDR3 nucleotides: TGTGCCAGCAGCCTGGGACAGGCCTATGGCTACACCTTC.

The DNA of the CDR3 is TGTGCCAGCAGTTACTCGAAGCAGGGTGCAAACATTCAGTACTTC. Amino acid sequence: CASSYSKQGANIQYF. The chain couples TRBV6-5 to TRBJ2-4, with D possibly being TRBD1 (5 bases). This CDR3 contains 15 residues. Looked up from germline, CDR1 is MNHEY and CDR2 is SVGAGI. V was trimmed by 0 bases and J by 6 bases, leaving 12 bases between them.

CDR3 region: CASSPEPGTDIYGYTF. CDR3 DNA: TGCGCCAGCAGCCCCGAACCCGGGACAGATATCTATGGCTACACCTTC. The chain uses TRBV5-1 and TRBJ1-2; TRBD1 matches at 7 bases. The CDR3 is made up of 16 amino acids. Losses at the gene ends were 4 bases for V and 4 bases for J; bases not matched to a gene: 13. The germline CDR1 and CDR2 sequences are SGHRS and YFSETQ.